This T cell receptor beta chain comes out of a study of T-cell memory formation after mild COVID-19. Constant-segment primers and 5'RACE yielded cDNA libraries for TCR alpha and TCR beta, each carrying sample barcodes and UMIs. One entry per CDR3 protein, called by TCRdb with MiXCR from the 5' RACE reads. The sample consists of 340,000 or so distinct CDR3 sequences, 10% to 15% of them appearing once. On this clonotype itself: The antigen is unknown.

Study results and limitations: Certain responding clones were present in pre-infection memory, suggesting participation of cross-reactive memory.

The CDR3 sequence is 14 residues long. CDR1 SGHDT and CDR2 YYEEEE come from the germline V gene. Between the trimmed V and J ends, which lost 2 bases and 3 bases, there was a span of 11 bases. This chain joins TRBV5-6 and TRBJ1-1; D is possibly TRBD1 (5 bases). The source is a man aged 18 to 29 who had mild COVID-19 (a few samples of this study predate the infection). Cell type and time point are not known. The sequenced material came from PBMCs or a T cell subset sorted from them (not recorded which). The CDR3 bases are TGTGCCAGCAGCTTACCAGGGATGTACACTGAAGCTTTCTTT. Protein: CASSLPGMYTEAFF.